This TCR beta chain was sequenced during a study of OX40 agonist ivuxolimab in advanced cancers. Only in-frame clones appear in the TCRdb table, and some are missing; sequencing was by immunoSEQ multiplex PCR. Altogether about 88,000 clones are present, approximately 85% being singletons, with the ten largest covering roughly 3.8%. This CDR3 is 16 amino acids long. V was cut by 1 base and J by 2 bases, with 15 bases left in between. Germline V gene data show CDR1 as SGHDN and CDR2 as FVKESK. J is TRBJ2-7 and V is TRBV14, with no clear D. Sequenced here: CD4+ or CD8+ T cells sorted from blood, sampled in a trial of the OX40 agonist ivuxolimab. This receptor was obtained from an adult with an advanced solid tumor such as melanoma, head and neck, liver or kidney cancer. The CDR3 reads CASSQVRLSVPYEQYF. The DNA of the CDR3 is TGTGCCAGCAGCCAAGTCCGACTTTCGGTCCCCTACGAGCAGTACTTC.